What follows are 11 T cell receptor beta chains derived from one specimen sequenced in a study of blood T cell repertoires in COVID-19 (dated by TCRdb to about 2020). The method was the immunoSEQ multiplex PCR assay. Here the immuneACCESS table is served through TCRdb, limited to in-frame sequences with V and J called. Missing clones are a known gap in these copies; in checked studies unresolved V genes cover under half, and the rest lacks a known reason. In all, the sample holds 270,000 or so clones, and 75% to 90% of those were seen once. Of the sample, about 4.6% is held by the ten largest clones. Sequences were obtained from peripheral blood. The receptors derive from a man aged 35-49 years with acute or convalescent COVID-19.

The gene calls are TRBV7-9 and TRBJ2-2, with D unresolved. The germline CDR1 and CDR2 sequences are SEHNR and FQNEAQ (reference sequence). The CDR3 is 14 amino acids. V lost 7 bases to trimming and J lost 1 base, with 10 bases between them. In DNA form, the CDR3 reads TGTGCCAGCACCCCACCCAGGAACACCGGGGAGCTGTTTTTT. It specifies CASTPPRNTGELFF.

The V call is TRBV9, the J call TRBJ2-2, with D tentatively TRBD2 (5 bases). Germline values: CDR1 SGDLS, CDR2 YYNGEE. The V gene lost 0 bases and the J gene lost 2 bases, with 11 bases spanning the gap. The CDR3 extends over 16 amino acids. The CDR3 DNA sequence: TGTGCCAGCAGCGTAGCTTCGGGAATCAACACCGGGGAGCTGTTTTTT. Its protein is CASSVASGINTGELFF.

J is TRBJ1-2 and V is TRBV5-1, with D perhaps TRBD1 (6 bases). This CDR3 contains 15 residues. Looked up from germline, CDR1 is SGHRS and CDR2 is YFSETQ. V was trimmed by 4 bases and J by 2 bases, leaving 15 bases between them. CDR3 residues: CASSRGALPNYGYTF. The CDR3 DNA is TGCGCCAGCAGCCGGGGGGCCCTGCCGAACTATGGCTACACCTTC. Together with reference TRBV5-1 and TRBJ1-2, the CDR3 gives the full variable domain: KAGVTQTPRYLIKTRGQQVTLSCSPISGHRSVSWYQQTPGQGLQFLFEYFSETQRNKGNFPGRFSGRQFSNSRSEMNVSTLELGDSALYLCASSRGALPNYGYTFGSGTRLTVV.

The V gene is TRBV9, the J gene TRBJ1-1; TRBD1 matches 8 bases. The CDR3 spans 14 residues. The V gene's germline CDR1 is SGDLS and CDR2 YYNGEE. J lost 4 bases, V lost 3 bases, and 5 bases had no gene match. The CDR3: CASSGQGPSTEAFF. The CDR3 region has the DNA TGTGCCAGCAGCGGACAGGGGCCTTCCACTGAAGCTTTCTTT.

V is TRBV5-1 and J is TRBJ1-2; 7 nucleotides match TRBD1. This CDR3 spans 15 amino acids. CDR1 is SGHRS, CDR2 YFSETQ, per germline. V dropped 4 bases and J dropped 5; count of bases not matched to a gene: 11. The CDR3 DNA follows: TGCGCCAGCAGCCGTGGGGACAGTCAGAGTTATGGCTACACCTTC. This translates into CASSRGDSQSYGYTF.

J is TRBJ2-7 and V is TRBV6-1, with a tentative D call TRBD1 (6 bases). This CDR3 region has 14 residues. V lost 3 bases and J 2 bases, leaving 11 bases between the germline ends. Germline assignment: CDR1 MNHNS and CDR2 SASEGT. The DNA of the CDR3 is TGTGCCAGCAGTGATGGGACATCGACCTACGAGCAGTACTTC. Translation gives CASSDGTSTYEQYF.

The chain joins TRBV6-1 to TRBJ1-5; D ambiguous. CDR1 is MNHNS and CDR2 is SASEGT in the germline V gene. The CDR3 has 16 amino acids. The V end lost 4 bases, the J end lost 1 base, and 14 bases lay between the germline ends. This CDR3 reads CASSGQTGRSNQPQHF. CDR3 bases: TGTGCCAGCAGTGGCCAGACTGGTCGGAGCAATCAGCCCCAGCATTTT.

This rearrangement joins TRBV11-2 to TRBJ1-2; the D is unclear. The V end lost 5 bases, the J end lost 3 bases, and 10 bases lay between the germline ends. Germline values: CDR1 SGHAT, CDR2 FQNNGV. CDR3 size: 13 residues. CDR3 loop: CASSARGYYGYTF. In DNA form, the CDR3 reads TGTGCCAGCAGCGCTCGGGGATACTATGGCTACACCTTC.

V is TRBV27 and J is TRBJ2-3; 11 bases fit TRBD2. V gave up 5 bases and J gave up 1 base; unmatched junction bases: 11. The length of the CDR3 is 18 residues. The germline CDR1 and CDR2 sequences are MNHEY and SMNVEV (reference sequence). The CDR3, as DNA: TGTGCCAGCAGTCCATTAGGGCCTAGCGGGGGGCGCACAGATACGCAGTATTTT. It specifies CASSPLGPSGGRTDTQYF.

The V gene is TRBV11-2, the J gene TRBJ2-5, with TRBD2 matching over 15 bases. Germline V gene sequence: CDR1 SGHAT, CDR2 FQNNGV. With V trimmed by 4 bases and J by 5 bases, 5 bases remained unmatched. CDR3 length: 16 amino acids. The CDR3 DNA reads TGTGCCAGCAGCTCTGGGACTAGCGGGGGGTTGGAGACCCAGTACTTC. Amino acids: CASSSGTSGGLETQYF.

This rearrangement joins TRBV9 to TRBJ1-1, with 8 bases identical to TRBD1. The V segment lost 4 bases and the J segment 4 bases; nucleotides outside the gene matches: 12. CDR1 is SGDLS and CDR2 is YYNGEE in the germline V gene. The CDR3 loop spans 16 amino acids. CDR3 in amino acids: CASSPNAGGAGTEAFF. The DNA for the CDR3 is TGTGCCAGCAGCCCCAACGCAGGGGGCGCGGGCACTGAAGCTTTCTTT.